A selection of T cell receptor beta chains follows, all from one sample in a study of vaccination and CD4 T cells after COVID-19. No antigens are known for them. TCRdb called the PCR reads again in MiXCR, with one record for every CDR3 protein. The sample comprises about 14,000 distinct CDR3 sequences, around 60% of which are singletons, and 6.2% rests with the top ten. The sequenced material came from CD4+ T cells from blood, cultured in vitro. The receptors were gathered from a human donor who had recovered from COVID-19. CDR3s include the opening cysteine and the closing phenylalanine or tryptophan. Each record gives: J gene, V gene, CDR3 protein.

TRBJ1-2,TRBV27,CASSLYPYYGYTF
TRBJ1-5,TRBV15,CATSRVNQPQHF
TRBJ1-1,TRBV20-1,CSARDQITEAFF
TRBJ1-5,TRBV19,CASEGPWGNQPQHF
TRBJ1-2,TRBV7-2,CASSLTGGASYGYTF
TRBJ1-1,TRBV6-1,CASSAIIGQGSTEAFF
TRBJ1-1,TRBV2,CASSGVVGTEAFF
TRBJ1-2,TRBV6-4,CASSPTGLEGYTF
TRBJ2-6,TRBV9,CASSVRQGRGANVLTF
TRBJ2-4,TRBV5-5,CASSRSGGDKNIQYF
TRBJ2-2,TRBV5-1,CASSLRPGAPNTGELFF
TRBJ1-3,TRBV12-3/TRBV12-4,CASSSGWVGNTIYF
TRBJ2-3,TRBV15,CATSRVQIADTQYF
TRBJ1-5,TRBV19,CASMVPRGLRSNQPQHF
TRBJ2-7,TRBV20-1,CSAGGTVRDYEQYF
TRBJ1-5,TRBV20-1,CSARDLNQPQHF
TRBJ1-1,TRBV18,CASSPIQGHPNTEAFF